Presented here are 26 T cell receptor beta chains from one specimen sequenced in a study of immune evolution from preneoplasia to lung adenocarcinoma. Clones were sequenced by immunoSEQ multiplex PCR, and TCRdb holds only the in-frame ones, with some missing. The data show several thousand clones, with 75% to 85% seen just once and 2.5% to 3% held by the top ten. Sequencing was carried out using FFPE invasive lung adenocarcinoma tissue. The receptors shown here come from a person aged 45 to 59 with lung adenocarcinoma.

This chain connects TRBV5-1 to TRBJ2-1, with 9 bases fitting TRBD2. CDR1 is SGHRS, CDR2 YFSETQ, per germline. J gave up 2 bases and V 8 bases, and 5 bases lay outside the gene matches. The CDR3 is made up of 14 amino acids. This CDR3 reads CASLAGETYNEQFF. The CDR3, as DNA: TGCGCCAGTTTAGCGGGAGAGACCTACAATGAGCAGTTCTTC.

This clone was picked up a small number of times. The chain is built from TRBV15 and TRBJ2-3; D gene uncertain. The length of the CDR3 is 13 residues. Trimming stripped 0 bases from V and 6 bases from J, with 7 bases between. Per germline, CDR1 LNHNV and CDR2 YYDKDF (reference sequence). CDR3: CATSRDGLDTQYF. The DNA for the CDR3 is TGTGCCACCAGCAGAGATGGGCTGGATACGCAGTATTTT.

The rearrangement links TRBV27 to TRBJ1-4; 7 nucleotides align to TRBD1. V was clipped by 5 bases and J by 5 bases; unmatched bases: 8. The CDR3 length is 15 residues. CDR1 MNHEY and CDR2 SMNVEV come from the germline V gene (reference sequence). This chain's CDR3 is CASSTRDSRNEKLFF. The CDR3 DNA reads as TGTGCCAGCAGTACCCGGGACAGTAGAAATGAAAAACTGTTTTTT.

This chain connects TRBV6-1 to TRBJ2-7; the D gene is possibly TRBD2 (5 bases). Germline CDR1 reads MNHNS; CDR2 reads SASEGT. The V end was cut by 0 bases, the J end by 1 base, with 10 bases between. The CDR3 totals 15 residues. CDR3 coding DNA: TGTGCCAGCAGTGAAGCGCCGGGAACATCCTACGAGCAGTACTTC. Protein sequence: CASSEAPGTSYEQYF.

The gene calls are TRBV19 and TRBJ1-1; the match to TRBD1 covers 7 bases. CDR3 length: 13 amino acids. J lost 5 bases, V lost 5 bases, and 5 bases had no gene match. The germline V gene encodes CDR1 LNHDA and CDR2 SQIVND (reference sequence). CDR3: CASSLTGRTEAFF. CDR3 sequence (DNA): TGTGCCAGTAGTCTGACAGGGAGAACTGAAGCTTTCTTT.

J is TRBJ2-1 and V is TRBV7-9; perhaps TRBD1 as D (5 bases). This CDR3 has 12 amino acids. Trimming took off 5 bases at V and 10 bases at J, with 12 bases between the two ends. Per the germline V gene, CDR1 is SEHNR and CDR2 is FQNEAQ (reference sequence). The CDR3 loop reads CASSAREYEQFF. As DNA, the CDR3 is TGTGCCAGCAGCGCCAGGGAATACGAGCAGTTCTTC.

The V call is TRBV30, the J call TRBJ2-2; D unclear. Germline V gene data show CDR1 as GTSNPN and CDR2 as SVGIG (reference sequence). This CDR3 has 15 amino acids. The V and J ends lost 2 bases and 4 bases respectively, with 14 bases between them. The CDR3 bases are TGTGCCTGGAGTAGTCCGCAAACCGTCACCGGGGAGCTGTTTTTT. Translation: CAWSSPQTVTGELFF.

This chain links TRBV28 with TRBJ1-1; perhaps TRBD1 as D (6 bases). Germline V gene sequence: CDR1 MDHEN, CDR2 SYDVKM. The CDR3 runs to 13 residues. V was clipped by 5 bases and J by 7 bases, with 14 bases between them. The CDR3 here is CASSQRWDIEAFF. CDR3 nucleotides: TGTGCCAGCAGTCAAAGGTGGGACATTGAAGCTTTCTTT.

This sequence joins TRBV6-1 and TRBJ2-3, with 7 bases that match TRBD1. V trimming: 7 bases; J trimming: 4 bases; junction bases outside the gene matches: 5. CDR1 and CDR2 from the germline V gene are MNHNS and SASEGT. The CDR3 consists of 13 residues. The CDR3 here is CASTQGESDTQYF. The CDR3 DNA follows: TGTGCCAGCACCCAGGGGGAATCAGATACGCAGTATTTT.

The chain is built from TRBV28 and TRBJ2-7; TRBD2 matches at 12 bases. V shed 4 bases, J shed 2 bases, and the junction held 3 bases outside the gene matches. The CDR3 loop spans 15 amino acids. Per germline, CDR1 MDHEN and CDR2 SYDVKM. CDR3 amino acids: CASSSRLAGAYEQYF. CDR3 nucleotides: TGTGCCAGCAGTTCGAGACTAGCGGGGGCCTACGAGCAGTACTTC.

The rearrangement links TRBV11-2 to TRBJ2-1; maybe TRBD2 (9 bases). CDR1 is SGHAT, CDR2 FQNNGV, per germline. This CDR3 is built from 15 residues. With 7 bases removed from V and 10 bases from J, the gap between germline ends came to 23 bases. The CDR3 spells CASTQGASGAGEQFF. The CDR3 DNA reads TGTGCCAGCACCCAGGGGGCTAGCGGGGCGGGGGAGCAGTTCTTC.

With regard to this clone: An end of the junction does not agree with germline; a read error may underlie this. The V gene is TRBV4-2, the J gene TRBJ1-4, with D tentatively TRBD1 (5 bases). Germline V CDR1 and CDR2: LGHNA, YNFKEQ. CDR3 size: 13 residues. CDR3 nucleotides: TGTGCCAGCAGCCAAGAAGCTTACGCAGGGCCCATCTTT. The encoded protein is CASSQEAYAGPIF.

This clone appeared once. This rearrangement joins TRBV4-1 to TRBJ1-2; 9 bases fit TRBD1. CDR1 is MGHRA, CDR2 YSYEKL, per germline. This CDR3 contains 15 residues. V was pared by 0 bases and J by 10 bases, with 9 bases of the junction left unmatched. This CDR3 reads CASSQDFGTGKVYTF. The CDR3 DNA sequence: TGCGCCAGCAGCCAAGATTTTGGGACAGGGAAAGTCTACACCTTC.

J is TRBJ2-1 and V is TRBV11-2; 7 bases agree with TRBD1. The CDR3 totals 14 residues. The V and J ends lost 5 bases and 0 bases, in that order; junction bases with no gene match: 1. Germline values: CDR1 SGHAT, CDR2 FQNNGV. In DNA, the CDR3 is TGTGCCAGCAGCCCAGGGGGCTCCTACAATGAGCAGTTCTTC. It encodes CASSPGGSYNEQFF.

This clone occurred a few times. This chain links TRBV11-2 with TRBJ2-7; either TRBD1 or TRBD2 may supply D (6 bases each). The CDR3 has 13 residues. The germline CDR1 and CDR2 sequences are SGHAT and FQNNGV. Trimming stripped 5 bases from V and 7 bases from J, with 15 bases between. The CDR3: CASSPLQGGEQYF. The CDR3 DNA reads TGTGCCAGCAGCCCACTACAGGGAGGAGAGCAGTACTTC.

This sequence joins TRBV5-1 and TRBJ2-3; TRBD2 aligns across 7 bases. The CDR3 has 16 amino acids. V dropped 3 bases and J dropped 3; count of bases not matched to a gene: 10. Germline values: CDR1 SGHRS, CDR2 YFSETQ. This CDR3 is CASSYYSREATDTQYF. The CDR3 nucleotides are TGCGCCAGCAGCTACTACTCCCGGGAGGCGACAGATACGCAGTATTTT.

This chain uses TRBV2 with TRBJ2-4; TRBD2 is a possible D gene (5 bases). Per the germline V gene, CDR1 is SNHLY and CDR2 is FYNNEI. V gave up 5 bases and J gave up 1 base, with 15 bases separating them. This CDR3 contains 16 residues. CDR3 sequence reads: CASSYGLRGAKNIQYF. CDR3 nucleotides: TGTGCCAGCAGTTACGGACTGCGAGGGGCCAAAAACATTCAGTACTTC.

This chain joins TRBV2 and TRBJ2-2, with TRBD2 matching 9 bases. The CDR3 runs 17 residues. CDR1 is SNHLY and CDR2 is FYNNEI in the germline V gene. V was pared by 5 bases and J by 5 bases, with 12 bases of the junction left unmatched. The DNA of the CDR3 is TGTGCCAGCAGTTCATCGAGGGGGCTAGCGGGGACCGGGGAGCTGTTTTTT. It yields the protein CASSSSRGLAGTGELFF. Full variable domain (remainder filled in from reference TRBV2 and TRBJ2-2): EPEVTQTPSHQVTQMGQEVILRCVPISNHLYFYWYRQILGQKVEFLVSFYNNEISEKSEIFDDQFSVERPDGSNFTLKIRSTKLEDSAMYFCASSSSRGLAGTGELFFGEGSRLTVL.

V is TRBV9 and J is TRBJ2-4; D is unclear. V was shortened by 0 bases and J by 5 bases, with 9 bases between the two germline ends. This CDR3 region has 14 residues. CDR1 and CDR2 from the germline V gene are SGDLS and YYNGEE. The CDR3 DNA reads TGTGCCAGCAGCGTAGACTTGACGCAAAACATTCAGTACTTC. This encodes CASSVDLTQNIQYF.

This sequence joins TRBV6-4 and TRBJ2-3, with TRBD2 identical over 8 bases. After removal of 0 bases from V and 6 bases from J, the junction contained 8 bases not matched to a gene. From germline, CDR1 is MRHNA and CDR2 SNTAGT. The CDR3 sequence is 16 residues long. The DNA for the CDR3 is TGTGCCAGCAGTGACTCAGCGGGAGCGCGAGGGGATACGCAGTATTTT. This translates into CASSDSAGARGDTQYF.

This chain connects TRBV2 to TRBJ2-1; a possible D gene is TRBD2 (6 bases). Germline V CDR1 and CDR2: SNHLY, FYNNEI. The CDR3 sequence is 12 residues long. V shed 3 bases and J shed 6 bases, with 6 bases lying between them. CDR3 amino acids: CASSETSNEQFF. CDR3 coding DNA: TGTGCCAGCAGTGAGACTAGCAATGAGCAGTTCTTC.

The V and J genes are TRBV4-3 and TRBJ1-2; tentatively, D is TRBD1 (5 bases). CDR3 length: 17 amino acids. Germline V gives CDR1 LGHNA, CDR2 YSLEER. Trimming cost V 1 base and J 2 bases, with 17 bases left between them. The CDR3 here is CASSQVGSEGINYGYTF. DNA of the CDR3: TGCGCCAGCAGCCAAGTGGGTAGTGAGGGGATAAACTATGGCTACACCTTC.

This chain uses TRBV6-6 with TRBJ1-2, with 7 bases that match TRBD1. Unmatched junction bases numbered 8, after V lost 0 bases and J lost 4 bases. CDR1 and CDR2 from the germline V gene are MNHNY and SVGAGI (reference sequence). The CDR3 consists of 16 residues. The CDR3 DNA is TGTGCCAGCAGTTACTCGGGTACAGGGGACAGCTATGGCTACACCTTC. Amino acid sequence: CASSYSGTGDSYGYTF.

This chain links TRBV28 with TRBJ2-5, with D possibly being TRBD1 (5 bases). The CDR3 contains 13 residues. The V gene lost 7 bases and the J gene lost 1 base, with 10 bases spanning the gap. In germline, CDR1 is MDHEN, CDR2 SYDVKM. The CDR3 protein is CASTVRGQETQYF. The DNA for the CDR3 is TGTGCCAGCACCGTAAGGGGCCAAGAGACCCAGTACTTC.

The chain is built from TRBV11-2 and TRBJ2-2; TRBD1 matches at 7 bases. From germline, CDR1 is SGHAT and CDR2 FQNNGV. Germline trimming cut 5 bases from V and 0 bases from J; bases unmatched to any gene: 3. This CDR3 contains 15 residues. The CDR3 protein is CASSQDRTNTGELFF. Here the CDR3 DNA reads TGTGCCAGCAGCCAGGACAGGACGAACACCGGGGAGCTGTTTTTT.

CDR3 residues: CASSEYEVGVRYGYTF. CDR3 nucleotide sequence: TGTGCCAGCAGTGAGTACGAGGTGGGGGTCCGCTATGGCTACACCTTC. V and J are TRBV6-1 and TRBJ1-2, with D possibly being TRBD1 (5 bases). The CDR3 runs to 16 residues. Germline V CDR1 and CDR2: MNHNS, SASEGT. V was cut by 3 bases and J by 4 bases, with 18 bases left in between.